A selection of T cell receptor beta chains follows, all from one sample in a study of regulatory T cells in long-lasting Graves disease. TCRdb called the multiplex PCR reads again in MiXCR, with one record for every CDR3 protein. The sample lists about 440,000 distinct CDR3 sequences; just under 15% were seen once. These same data were also listed under a study on T cells in Graves' hyperthyroidism and ophthalmopathy.

Specimen: peripheral blood mononuclear cells (PBMCs), collected at new diagnosis, from a patient treated with antithyroid drugs. The receptor source for this set is a woman aged 30 to 39 with Graves disease. CDR3s include the opening cysteine and the closing phenylalanine or tryptophan. Each record gives: J gene, V gene, CDR3 length, clone size, D gene, CDR3 DNA, CDR3 protein. The D gene is left open where the match is weak. Not every row has a clone size; where given, it reads once, few, many or a size class.

J gene: TRBJ2-7; V gene: TRBV2; CDR3 length: 14; clone size: -; D gene: -; CDR3 DNA: TGTGCCCGCCAGGGGAGCGGAAGCTCCTACGAGCAGTACTTC; CDR3 protein: CARQGSGSSYEQYF
J gene: TRBJ1-2; V gene: TRBV12-3/TRBV12-4; CDR3 length: 12; clone size: many; D gene: -; CDR3 DNA: TGTGCCAGCAGCTTCGGAGGCAATGGCTACACCTTC; CDR3 protein: CASSFGGNGYTF
J gene: TRBJ2-1; V gene: TRBV12-3/TRBV12-4; CDR3 length: 14; clone size: many; D gene: -; CDR3 DNA: TGTGCCAGCAGTTTAGCAGCTTCGCCTGGTGAGCAGTTCTTC; CDR3 protein: CASSLAASPGEQFF
J gene: TRBJ2-5; V gene: TRBV29-1; CDR3 length: 16; clone size: many; D gene: -; CDR3 DNA: TGCAGCGTTGAATTGGTTCAGACGGACTTGAAAGAGACCCAGTACTTC; CDR3 protein: CSVELVQTDLKETQYF
J gene: TRBJ2-7; V gene: TRBV6-5; CDR3 length: 15; clone size: many; D gene: TRBD2; CDR3 DNA: TGTGCCAGCAGTTACTCCCCGGGACTAGCAAACGAGCAGTACTTC; CDR3 protein: CASSYSPGLANEQYF
J gene: TRBJ1-6; V gene: TRBV11-2; CDR3 length: 17; clone size: many; D gene: -; CDR3 DNA: TGTGCCAGCAGCCCGGGAGGGGGGAGCTCCTATAATTCACCCCTCCACTTT; CDR3 protein: CASSPGGGSSYNSPLHF
J gene: TRBJ2-7; V gene: TRBV25-1; CDR3 length: 17; clone size: -; D gene: TRBD1; CDR3 DNA: TGTGCCAGCAGTTCTCTGGGTCCGGGACAGTTTTTCTACGAGCAGTACTTC; CDR3 protein: CASSSLGPGQFFYEQYF
J gene: TRBJ1-5; V gene: TRBV6-2/TRBV6-3; CDR3 length: 11; clone size: few; D gene: -; CDR3 DNA: TGTGCCAGCAGTTACGATCAGCCCCAGCATTTT; CDR3 protein: CASSYDQPQHF
J gene: TRBJ1-1; V gene: TRBV28; CDR3 length: 13; clone size: many; D gene: -; CDR3 DNA: TGTGCCAGCAGTTCTCCGGAAGCCACTGAAGCTTTCTTT; CDR3 protein: CASSSPEATEAFF
J gene: TRBJ2-1; V gene: TRBV11-2; CDR3 length: 15; clone size: many; D gene: -; CDR3 DNA: TGTGCCAGCAGCTTAGAGGCGGGACAACTCAATGAGCAGTTCTTC; CDR3 protein: CASSLEAGQLNEQFF
J gene: TRBJ1-4; V gene: TRBV7-9; CDR3 length: 12; clone size: many; D gene: -; CDR3 DNA: TGTGCCAGCAGCTTAAACAGTGAAAAACTGTTTTTT; CDR3 protein: CASSLNSEKLFF
J gene: TRBJ2-5; V gene: TRBV4-1; CDR3 length: 15; clone size: few; D gene: -; CDR3 DNA: TGCGCCAGCAGCCAGTACAGTGGGGTTGGGGAGACCCAGTACTTC; CDR3 protein: CASSQYSGVGETQYF
J gene: TRBJ2-3; V gene: TRBV12-3/TRBV12-4; CDR3 length: 12; clone size: many; D gene: -; CDR3 DNA: TGTGCCAGCCAGACCACTACAGATACGCAGTATTTT; CDR3 protein: CASQTTTDTQYF
J gene: TRBJ2-7; V gene: TRBV15; CDR3 length: 14; clone size: many; D gene: -; CDR3 DNA: TGTGCCACCAGCAGAGATGGGGCAGCCGCCGAGCAGTACTTC; CDR3 protein: CATSRDGAAAEQYF
J gene: TRBJ2-1; V gene: TRBV6-1; CDR3 length: 17; clone size: few; D gene: -; CDR3 DNA: TGTGCCAGCAGTCCAGGGCCCCGACAGGGGAGGGACAATGAGCAGTTCTTC; CDR3 protein: CASSPGPRQGRDNEQFF
J gene: TRBJ2-7; V gene: TRBV4-1; CDR3 length: 16; clone size: few; D gene: TRBD1; CDR3 DNA: TGCGCCAGCAGCCAAGGACAGGGGGGTTTGTACTACGAGCAGTACTTC; CDR3 protein: CASSQGQGGLYYEQYF
J gene: TRBJ1-4; V gene: TRBV7-9; CDR3 length: 15; clone size: few; D gene: TRBD1; CDR3 DNA: TGTGCCAGCAGCTTAGGACAGGGAACTAATGAAAAACTGTTTTTT; CDR3 protein: CASSLGQGTNEKLFF
J gene: TRBJ2-1; V gene: TRBV6-2/TRBV6-3; CDR3 length: 12; clone size: few; D gene: TRBD2; CDR3 DNA: TGTGCCAGCCGGGGGGGCCCCAATGAGCAGTTCTTC; CDR3 protein: CASRGGPNEQFF
J gene: TRBJ1-2; V gene: TRBV7-9; CDR3 length: 12; clone size: -; D gene: TRBD1; CDR3 DNA: TGTGCCAGTAGACAGGGAGACGGCGGCTACACCTTC; CDR3 protein: CASRQGDGGYTF
J gene: TRBJ2-7; V gene: TRBV27; CDR3 length: 13; clone size: many; D gene: -; CDR3 DNA: TGTGCCAGCAGCCGATCAGGGTCGCACGAGCAGTACTTC; CDR3 protein: CASSRSGSHEQYF
J gene: TRBJ1-2; V gene: TRBV29-1; CDR3 length: 14; clone size: few; D gene: -; CDR3 DNA: TGCAGCGTTGGGGGGGGCGCAAGTAACTATGGCTACACCTTC; CDR3 protein: CSVGGGASNYGYTF
J gene: TRBJ2-5; V gene: TRBV6-1; CDR3 length: 13; clone size: -; D gene: -; CDR3 DNA: TGTGCCGGGGGCCGCCGGGAGCAAGAGACCCAGTACTTC; CDR3 protein: CAGGRREQETQYF
J gene: TRBJ1-2; V gene: TRBV20-1; CDR3 length: 17; clone size: many; D gene: TRBD1; CDR3 DNA: TGCAGTGCTAGTAGTGGTCCCGGGACAGGGGTTAACTATGGCTACACCTTC; CDR3 protein: CSASSGPGTGVNYGYTF
J gene: TRBJ2-1; V gene: TRBV5-1; CDR3 length: 15; clone size: few; D gene: -; CDR3 DNA: TGCGCCAGCAGCTTGGTTGTGACAGGTAACAATGAGCAGTTCTTC; CDR3 protein: CASSLVVTGNNEQFF
J gene: TRBJ1-2; V gene: TRBV6-1; CDR3 length: 15; clone size: -; D gene: TRBD1; CDR3 DNA: TGTGCCAGCACACGGACAGGGAATAATAACTATGGCTACACCTTC; CDR3 protein: CASTRTGNNNYGYTF
J gene: TRBJ2-1; V gene: TRBV5-5; CDR3 length: 16; clone size: many; D gene: TRBD1; CDR3 DNA: TGTGCCAGCAGTGACAGGGGAGGAACGTTTGGGAATGAGCAGTTCTTC; CDR3 protein: CASSDRGGTFGNEQFF
J gene: TRBJ2-3; V gene: TRBV6-1; CDR3 length: 16; clone size: many; D gene: -; CDR3 DNA: TGTGCCAGCAGCGACCCCCAGGGTACTGGGACAGATACGCAGTATTTT; CDR3 protein: CASSDPQGTGTDTQYF
J gene: TRBJ2-1; V gene: TRBV12-5; CDR3 length: 16; clone size: many; D gene: TRBD2; CDR3 DNA: TGTGCTAGTGGTTTGGGGGGGCTAGCGGGAGGGGATGAGCAGTTCTTC; CDR3 protein: CASGLGGLAGGDEQFF
J gene: TRBJ2-5; V gene: TRBV6-1; CDR3 length: 17; clone size: few; D gene: TRBD1; CDR3 DNA: TGTGCCAGCAGTAACCGGGACAGGGGTTCGTACCAAGAGACCCAGTACTTC; CDR3 protein: CASSNRDRGSYQETQYF
J gene: TRBJ1-5; V gene: TRBV15; CDR3 length: 16; clone size: few; D gene: -; CDR3 DNA: TGTGCCACCAGCAGAGAAGGGGGGCAGAGCAATCAGCCCCAGCATTTT; CDR3 protein: CATSREGGQSNQPQHF
J gene: TRBJ2-5; V gene: TRBV3-1; CDR3 length: 13; clone size: many; D gene: -; CDR3 DNA: TGTGCCAGCAGCCGGGATAGCGTCGAGACCCAGTACTTC; CDR3 protein: CASSRDSVETQYF
J gene: TRBJ1-2; V gene: TRBV28; CDR3 length: 15; clone size: many; D gene: -; CDR3 DNA: TGTGCCACGCGGGAAGGCCTACACACGAACTATGGCTACACCTTC; CDR3 protein: CATREGLHTNYGYTF
J gene: TRBJ2-5; V gene: TRBV7-2; CDR3 length: 11; clone size: few; D gene: -; CDR3 DNA: TGTGCCAGCAGCGCTAAATGGACCCAGTACTTC; CDR3 protein: CASSAKWTQYF
J gene: TRBJ2-3; V gene: TRBV28; CDR3 length: 15; clone size: -; D gene: -; CDR3 DNA: TGTGCCAGCAGTAGCGGGGCGGGGGCCGTCGATACGCAGTATTTT; CDR3 protein: CASSSGAGAVDTQYF
J gene: TRBJ1-1; V gene: TRBV29-1; CDR3 length: 15; clone size: many; D gene: TRBD1; CDR3 DNA: TGCAGCGCCGACGCCCTGAGACAGGGTGACACTGAAGCTTTCTTT; CDR3 protein: CSADALRQGDTEAFF
J gene: TRBJ1-5; V gene: TRBV30; CDR3 length: 13; clone size: many; D gene: -; CDR3 DNA: TGTGCCTGGAGTGTAGGGGGCAATCAGCCCCAGCATTTT; CDR3 protein: CAWSVGGNQPQHF